What follows are 17 T cell receptor beta chains derived from one specimen sequenced in a study of monozygotic twins with inflammatory bowel disease (dated by TCRdb to about 2019). The library came from 5' RACE. The run used an Illumina HiSeq 2500. The reads were reprocessed in TCRdb, with one entry per CDR3 protein sequence and no accompanying DNA. The sample's clone listing holds about 160,000 distinct CDR3 sequences. Clones ranked in the top ten supply 2% to 3% of the sample. What was sequenced was blood. The receptors come from a human donor with ulcerative colitis or Crohn's disease, or a healthy co-twin of an affected twin (not recorded which).

V is TRBV20-1 and J is TRBJ2-7. The germline CDR1 and CDR2 sequences are DFQATT and SNEGSKA (reference sequence). The CDR3 contains 12 residues. The CDR3 protein is CSAKDRPYEQYF.

The V call is TRBV7-9, the J call TRBJ2-1; TCRdb picks TRBD2, but there is no DNA to check that call. Germline V CDR1 and CDR2: SEHNR, FQNEAQ (reference sequence). This CDR3 has 15 residues. The CDR3: CASSLASGDYNEQFF.

This chain joins TRBV18 and TRBJ2-3. This CDR3 has 14 residues. Germline lookup yields CDR1 KGHSH and CDR2 LQKENI. The CDR3 region is CASSPPSSTDTQYF.

This rearrangement joins TRBV19 to TRBJ2-7; TCRdb reports TRBD2, a call that lacks DNA to check it against. CDR3 length: 14 residues. Germline V gene lookup returns CDR1 LNHDA and CDR2 SQIVND (reference sequence). CDR3 sequence reads: CASSEGLATYEQYF.

V gene TRBV4-3 combines with J gene TRBJ2-4; the D gene TCRdb calls, TRBD1, cannot be checked with no DNA. The CDR3 totals 15 residues. Per the germline V gene, CDR1 is LGHNA and CDR2 is YSLEER. The CDR3 here is CASSRLGQGGNIQYF.

The chain carries TRBV4-2 and TRBJ2-2; TCRdb lists TRBD1, though no DNA is available to test this call. CDR1 is LGHNA and CDR2 is YNFKEQ in the germline V gene. The CDR3 consists of 18 residues. The CDR3 protein is CASSQENGAGGDIGELFF.

The chain uses TRBV5-1 and TRBJ2-5; the TCRdb call, TRBD1, lacks DNA for checking. The CDR3 covers 16 residues. Germline V lookup: CDR1 SGHRS, CDR2 YFSETQ. The CDR3 sequence: CASSSTPGQGDETQYF.

CDR3 sequence: CASSFRTPLRGGELFF. The chain recombines TRBV12-3 or TRBV12-4 with TRBJ2-2; as DNA is missing, the TRBD2 call by TCRdb cannot be tested. This CDR3 comprises 16 residues.

The chain recombines TRBV18 with TRBJ2-2. Germline values: CDR1 KGHSH, CDR2 LQKENI. This CDR3 contains 16 residues. The CDR3 loop is CASSPYAVMNTGELFF.

The chain joins TRBV20-1 to TRBJ1-5; the D gene TCRdb calls, TRBD1, cannot be checked with no DNA. Germline V gene lookup returns CDR1 DFQATT and CDR2 SNEGSKA (reference sequence). The CDR3 is 15 amino acids. CDR3 sequence: CSASTGARGNQPQHF.

The chain employs TRBV5-6 and TRBJ2-3; TCRdb proposes TRBD1, but this gene call is untestable without DNA. The CDR3 runs to 15 residues. Germline V CDR1 and CDR2: SGHDT, YYEEEE. CDR3 amino acids: CASSNRGLSTDTQYF. The full variable domain, completed using reference TRBV5-6 and TRBJ2-3, is DAGVTQSPTHLIKTRGQQVTLRCSPKSGHDTVSWYQQALGQGPQFIFQYYEEEERQRGNFPDRFSGHQFPNYSSELNVNALLLGDSALYLCASSNRGLSTDTQYFGPGTRLTVL.

The chain combines TRBV30 with TRBJ1-1; TCRdb picks TRBD1, but there is no DNA to check that call. The germline gives CDR1 GTSNPN, CDR2 SVGIG (reference sequence). There are 14 residues in the CDR3. The CDR3 spells CAWRKGGPNTEAFF.

The rearrangement uses TRBV15 and TRBJ2-3. This CDR3 region has 14 residues. Germline lookup yields CDR1 LNHNV and CDR2 YYDKDF (reference sequence). This CDR3 reads CATRVSLSTDTQYF.

The gene calls are TRBV3-1 and TRBJ2-2. This CDR3 is built from 13 residues. The V gene's germline CDR1 is LGHDT and CDR2 YNNKEL (reference sequence). CDR3 amino acids: CASSQVNTGELFF.

V is TRBV29-1 and J is TRBJ1-1; there is no DNA to check the TCRdb D call of TRBD1. The germline V gene encodes CDR1 SQVTM and CDR2 ANQGSEA. The CDR3 runs 13 residues. CDR3 residues: CSAPGQGLTEAFF.

The V and J genes are TRBV5-1 and TRBJ2-7; TCRdb's assignment of TRBD1 cannot be checked, as there is no DNA. CDR3 length: 14 amino acids. The germline V gene has CDR1 SGHRS and CDR2 YFSETQ. CDR3 region: CASSLGGTGSEQYF.

The chain links TRBV20-1 to TRBJ1-1; TCRdb's assignment of TRBD1 cannot be checked, as there is no DNA. Germline V gene data show CDR1 as DFQATT and CDR2 as SNEGSKA (reference sequence). CDR3 length: 13 amino acids. The CDR3 sequence is CSASQGARTEAFF.